Reported below is one TCR beta chain. Its ends do not fully match the called genes, so a read error is possible. TRAV- and TRBV-specific primers, spanning alpha and beta chains, primed first-strand cDNA. With a constant-region primer and a V-primer adapter, TCRs were subjected to around 20 PCR cycles of amplification. TCRdb redid the calling of the reads with MiXCR, one entry per CDR3 protein. The data contain 70,000 to 90,000 distinct CDR3 sequences, around 17% of them singletons. The source of the sample is a study of low-dose radiotherapy and immunotherapy resistance in tumors. The wider study: Patients were treated with intravenous nivolumab at 240 mg every two weeks and were also dosed with ipilimumab at 1 mg/kg every six weeks. Patients received cyclophosphamide 200 mg/m2 intravenously every two weeks, the day before radiation-immunotherapy.

Time point reported: before trial treatment. CDR1 LNHDA and CDR2 SQIVND come from the germline V gene (reference sequence). The CDR3 consists of 17 residues. The chain is built from TRBV19 and TRBJ2-6; weak D call: TRBD1 (5 bases). Material: PBMCs, obtained before treatment. This TCR came from a male donor with prostate cancer. In DNA form, the CDR3 reads TGTGCCAGTAGTCGGAACAGGTTGGGCTCTGGGGCCAACATCCTGACTTTC. This gives the protein CASSRNRLGSGANILTF. The full variable domain, with the rest looked up from reference TRBV19 and TRBJ2-6, is DGGITQSPKYLFRKEGQNVTLSCEQNLNHDAMYWYRQDPGQGLRLIYYSQIVNDFQKGDIAEGYSVSREKKESFPLTVTSAQKNPTAFYLCASSRNRLGSGANILTFGAGSRLTVL.